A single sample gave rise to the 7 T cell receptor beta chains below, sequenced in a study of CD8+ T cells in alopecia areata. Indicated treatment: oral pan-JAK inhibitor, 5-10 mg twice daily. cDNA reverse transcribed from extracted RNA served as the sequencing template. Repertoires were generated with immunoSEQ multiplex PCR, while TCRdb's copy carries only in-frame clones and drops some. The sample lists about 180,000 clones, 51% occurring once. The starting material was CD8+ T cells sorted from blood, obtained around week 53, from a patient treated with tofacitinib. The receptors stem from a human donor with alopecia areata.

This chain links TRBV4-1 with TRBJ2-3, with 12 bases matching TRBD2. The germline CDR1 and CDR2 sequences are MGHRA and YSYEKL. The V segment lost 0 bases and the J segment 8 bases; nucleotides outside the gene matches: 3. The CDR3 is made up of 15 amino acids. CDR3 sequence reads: CASSQDGGLAGTQYF. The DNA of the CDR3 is TGCGCCAGCAGCCAAGATGGGGGACTAGCGGGTACGCAGTATTTT.

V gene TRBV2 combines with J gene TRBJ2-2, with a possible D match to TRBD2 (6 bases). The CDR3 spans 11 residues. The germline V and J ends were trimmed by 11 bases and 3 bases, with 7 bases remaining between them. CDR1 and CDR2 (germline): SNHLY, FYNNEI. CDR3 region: CAGGDTGELFF. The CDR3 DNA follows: TGTGCCGGAGGGGACACCGGGGAGCTGTTTTTT.

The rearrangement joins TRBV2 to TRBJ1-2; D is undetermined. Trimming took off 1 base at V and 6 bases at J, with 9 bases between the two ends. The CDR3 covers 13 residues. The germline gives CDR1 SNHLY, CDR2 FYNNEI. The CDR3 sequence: CASSEVGSDGYTF. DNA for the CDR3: TGTGCCAGCAGTGAAGTGGGTTCTGATGGCTACACCTTC.

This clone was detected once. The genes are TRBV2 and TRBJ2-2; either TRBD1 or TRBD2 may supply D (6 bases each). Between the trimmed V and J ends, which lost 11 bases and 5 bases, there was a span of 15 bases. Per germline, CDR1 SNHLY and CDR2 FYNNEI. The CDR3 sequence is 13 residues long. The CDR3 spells CALDGGGTGELFF. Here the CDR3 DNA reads TGTGCCCTCGACGGGGGCGGGACCGGGGAGCTGTTTTTT.

The CDR3 coding sequence is TGCGCCAGCAGCGGGGGTCCGAACTACAATGAGCAGTTCTTC. Encoded protein: CASSGGPNYNEQFF. The gene calls are TRBV5-1 and TRBJ2-1, with D possibly being TRBD1 or TRBD2 (5 bases each). V gave up 4 bases and J gave up 3 bases, with 11 bases separating them. This CDR3 contains 14 residues. Germline loops: CDR1 SGHRS, CDR2 YFSETQ.

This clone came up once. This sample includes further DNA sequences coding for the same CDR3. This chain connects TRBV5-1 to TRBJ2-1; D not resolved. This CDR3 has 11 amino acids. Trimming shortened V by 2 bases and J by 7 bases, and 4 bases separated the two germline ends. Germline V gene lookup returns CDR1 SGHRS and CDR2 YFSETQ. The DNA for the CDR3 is TGCGCCAGCAGCTTAGCGAATGAGCAGTTCTTC. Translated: CASSLANEQFF.

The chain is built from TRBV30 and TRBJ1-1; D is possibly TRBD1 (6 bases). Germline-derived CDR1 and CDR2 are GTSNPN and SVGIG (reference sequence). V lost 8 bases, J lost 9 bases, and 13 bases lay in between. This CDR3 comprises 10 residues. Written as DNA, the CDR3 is TGTGCCGCAAGGGGGGGGCAAGCTTTCTTT. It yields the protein CAARGGQAFF.